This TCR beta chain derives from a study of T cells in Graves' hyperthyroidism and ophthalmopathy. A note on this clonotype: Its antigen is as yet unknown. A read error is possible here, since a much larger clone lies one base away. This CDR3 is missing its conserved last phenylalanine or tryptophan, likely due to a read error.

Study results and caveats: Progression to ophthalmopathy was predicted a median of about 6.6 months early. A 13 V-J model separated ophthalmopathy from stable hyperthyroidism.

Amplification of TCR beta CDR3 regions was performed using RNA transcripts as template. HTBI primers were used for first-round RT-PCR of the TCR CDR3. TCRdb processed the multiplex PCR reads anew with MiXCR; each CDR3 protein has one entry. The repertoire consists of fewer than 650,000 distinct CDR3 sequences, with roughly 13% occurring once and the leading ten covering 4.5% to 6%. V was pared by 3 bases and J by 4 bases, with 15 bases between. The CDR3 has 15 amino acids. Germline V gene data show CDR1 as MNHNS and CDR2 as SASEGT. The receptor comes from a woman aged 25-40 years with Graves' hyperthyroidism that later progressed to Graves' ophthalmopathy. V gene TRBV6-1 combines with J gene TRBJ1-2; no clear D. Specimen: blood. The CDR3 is CASSDLDRGSYGYTI. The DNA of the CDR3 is TGTGCCAGCAGTGATCTGGACCGAGGATCCTATGGCTACACCATC.